Shown below are 20 T cell receptor beta chains from a single sample sequenced in a study of T-cell reconstitution after alpha-beta-depleted transplantation in children. TCRbeta library preparation incorporated unique molecular identifiers. TCRdb reprocessed the PCR reads with MiXCR, giving one entry per CDR3 protein. The data contain a few hundred thousand distinct CDR3 sequences, about a tenth of them seen just once; the ten biggest clones take up 25% to 30%. The starting material was PBMCs, obtained before TCRalphabeta/CD19-depleted stem cell transplant. The receptors come from a child under two years old with acute myeloid leukemia, due to receive a stem cell transplant.

This clonotype was observed at least ten times. V gene TRBV12-3 or TRBV12-4 combines with J gene TRBJ2-1, with D perhaps matching TRBD1 (6 bases). Trimming cost V 6 bases and J 8 bases, with 14 bases left between them. The CDR3 sequence is 13 residues long. CDR3 protein: CASRGDRPDEQFF. The CDR3 bases are TGTGCCAGCAGAGGAGACAGGCCGGATGAGCAGTTCTTC.

The rearrangement links TRBV7-2 to TRBJ2-7; no clear D. V shed 1 base and J shed 3 bases, with 7 bases lying between them. Germline V gene data show CDR1 as SGHTA and CDR2 as FQGNSA. The CDR3 spans 13 residues. The CDR3 sequence: CASSLDGDYEQYF. DNA of the CDR3: TGTGCCAGCAGCTTAGATGGAGACTACGAGCAGTACTTC.

This clonotype has at least ten counts. V and J are TRBV20-1 and TRBJ2-5; 7 bases align to TRBD2. The V gene's germline CDR1 is DFQATT and CDR2 SNEGSKA (reference sequence). The CDR3 totals 13 residues. With V trimmed by 5 bases and J by 1 base, 4 bases remained unmatched. The CDR3 DNA sequence: TGCAGTGCTCCTTGGACTAGCCAAGAGACCCAGTACTTC. This gives the protein CSAPWTSQETQYF.

This clonotype was observed at least ten times. J is TRBJ2-1 and V is TRBV5-1; 8 bases line up with TRBD2. The germline V gene has CDR1 SGHRS and CDR2 YFSETQ. V lost 4 bases to trimming and J lost 4 bases; unmatched junction nucleotides: 10. The CDR3 loop spans 16 amino acids. CDR3 protein: CASSPPLAGPYNEQFF. The CDR3 nucleotides read TGCGCCAGCAGCCCGCCCCTAGCGGGTCCTTACAATGAGCAGTTCTTC.

This clonotype appeared many times. V gene TRBV12-3 or TRBV12-4 combines with J gene TRBJ2-7; no clear D. The CDR3 has 13 amino acids. Trimming cost V 6 bases and J 2 bases, with 11 bases left between them. The CDR3 loop is CASSLLGPYEQYF. The DNA of the CDR3 is TGTGCCAGCAGCCTGCTAGGCCCCTACGAGCAGTACTTC.

This clonotype was seen at least ten times. For the CDR3, the DNA is TGTGCCAGCAGCGTAGAGGCCGGTAAAGATACGCAGTATTTT. The encoded protein is CASSVEAGKDTQYF. The gene calls are TRBV9 and TRBJ2-3; the D is unclear. V was trimmed by 0 bases and J by 5 bases, leaving 10 bases between them. CDR1 and CDR2 from the germline V gene are SGDLS and YYNGEE. The CDR3 contains 14 residues.

The chain links TRBV4-2 to TRBJ1-4; D not resolved. Germline CDR1 and CDR2: LGHNA and YNFKEQ. The CDR3 runs 12 residues. Trimming removed 0 bases at V and 7 bases at J, with 3 bases between. The CDR3 is CASSQDREKLFF. For the CDR3, the DNA is TGTGCCAGCAGCCAAGATCGTGAAAAACTGTTTTTT.

This clonotype was observed a handful of times. The chain carries TRBV5-1 and TRBJ2-1; 8 bases map to TRBD1. The CDR3 totals 15 residues. Losses at the gene ends were 0 bases for V and 6 bases for J; bases not matched to a gene: 5. Germline loops: CDR1 SGHRS, CDR2 YFSETQ. This CDR3 reads CASSLATGGGNEQFF. Written as DNA, the CDR3 is TGCGCCAGCAGCTTGGCCACAGGGGGAGGCAATGAGCAGTTCTTC.

The sample holds many counts of this clonotype. This rearrangement joins TRBV19 to TRBJ2-4; the match to TRBD1 covers 8 bases. CDR3 length: 15 residues. Germline-derived CDR1 and CDR2 are LNHDA and SQIVND (reference sequence). V was pared by 5 bases and J by 11 bases, with 14 bases of the junction left unmatched. In nucleotides, the CDR3 is TGTGCCAGTAGTCCACTTAGGACAGGGAGTCCGTTTCAGTACTTC. Translation: CASSPLRTGSPFQYF.

This clonotype was counted only a few times. The chain links TRBV20-1 to TRBJ1-1; D is perhaps TRBD1 (6 bases). V gave up 7 bases and J gave up 6 bases, with 15 bases separating them. Germline V gives CDR1 DFQATT, CDR2 SNEGSKA (reference sequence). The CDR3 is 12 amino acids. The CDR3 here is CSGSQGTPEAFF. For the CDR3, the DNA is TGCAGTGGGTCGCAGGGGACCCCTGAAGCTTTCTTT.

This clonotype has a count of ten or more. The rearrangement joins TRBV11-2 to TRBJ2-1; the match to TRBD2 covers 15 bases. The CDR3 runs to 16 residues. Germline CDR1 is SGHAT and CDR2 is FQNNGV. The ends lost 1 base at V and 9 bases at J; junction bases unmatched: 4. The CDR3 DNA is TGTGCCAGCAGCTTAGGTGGGACTAGCGGGAGGCGTGAGCAGTTCTTC. It is translated as CASSLGGTSGRREQFF.

This clonotype was observed a handful of times. The chain couples TRBV5-1 to TRBJ2-2, with D unresolved. This CDR3 has 15 residues. The germline V gene has CDR1 SGHRS and CDR2 YFSETQ. V lost 4 bases to trimming and J lost 0 bases, with 10 bases between them. CDR3: CASSPQTTNTGELFF. CDR3 DNA: TGCGCCAGCAGCCCCCAAACTACGAACACCGGGGAGCTGTTTTTT.

This clonotype was observed many times. The chain has TRBV5-1 and TRBJ2-3; no clear D gene. CDR3 length equals 15 residues. Germline CDR1 is SGHRS and CDR2 is YFSETQ. V lost 8 bases, J lost 4 bases, and 20 bases lay in between. CDR3 DNA: TGCGCCAGTGGAACCGTGGGTCAGATCGCAGATACGCAGTATTTT. Translated: CASGTVGQIADTQYF. The full variable domain, completed using reference TRBV5-1 and TRBJ2-3, is KAGVTQTPRYLIKTRGQQVTLSCSPISGHRSVSWYQQTPGQGLQFLFEYFSETQRNKGNFPGRFSGRQFSNSRSEMNVSTLELGDSALYLCASGTVGQIADTQYFGPGTRLTVL.

As for this clonotype: The conserved closing phenylalanine or tryptophan is absent in this CDR3, likely reflecting a read error. V usage is TRBV3-1 and J usage is TRBJ1-6; D remains ambiguous. The CDR3 loop spans 15 amino acids. From germline, CDR1 is LGHDT and CDR2 YNNKEL (reference sequence). CDR3 amino acids: CASSQRPIYNSRLHI. The CDR3 DNA is TGTGCCAGCAGCCAGCGGCCTATTTATAATTCACGCCTCCACATT.

J is TRBJ2-1 and V is TRBV19, with 7 positions matching TRBD2. The CDR3 runs 16 residues. From germline, CDR1 is LNHDA and CDR2 SQIVND (reference sequence). The ends lost 4 bases at V and 3 bases at J; junction bases unmatched: 9. The CDR3 coding sequence is TGTGCCAGTAGTAAAATCTCTAGCGGAATCTACAATGAGCAGTTCTTC. Amino acid sequence: CASSKISSGIYNEQFF.

This clonotype was seen ten or more times. The V gene is TRBV20-1, the J gene TRBJ1-3; D remains unclear. CDR1 and CDR2 (germline): DFQATT, SNEGSKA (reference sequence). V was cut by 3 bases and J by 3 bases, with 9 bases left in between. This CDR3 contains 13 residues. The CDR3 nucleotides are TGCAGTGCTAGTTACGGGGTTGGAAACACCATATATTTT. Its translation is CSASYGVGNTIYF.

The chain uses TRBV15 and TRBJ2-2; D is possibly TRBD1 or TRBD2 (5 bases each). Looked up from germline, CDR1 is LNHNV and CDR2 is YYDKDF (reference sequence). There are 16 residues in the CDR3. V gave up 1 base and J gave up 0 bases, with 9 bases separating them. The CDR3 region has the DNA TGTGCCACCAGCAGAGGGGGGAACGCGAACACCGGGGAGCTGTTTTTT. Protein product: CATSRGGNANTGELFF.

This clonotype was detected ten times or more. The rearrangement joins TRBV2 to TRBJ1-2; D is undetermined. CDR1 and CDR2 from the germline V gene are SNHLY and FYNNEI. Trimming took 7 bases from V and 8 from J, leaving 14 bases between them. The CDR3 sequence is 12 residues long. Here the CDR3 reads CASTMWAEGYTF. The CDR3 region has the DNA TGTGCCAGCACGATGTGGGCCGAGGGCTACACCTTC.

Ten or more counts support this clonotype. V and J are TRBV20-1 and TRBJ1-2; D remains unclear. Trimming cost V 0 bases and J 3 bases, with 11 bases left between them. The CDR3 length is 14 residues. CDR1 DFQATT and CDR2 SNEGSKA come from the germline V gene (reference sequence). The CDR3 sequence: CSARDRGQDYGYTF. CDR3 nucleotide sequence: TGCAGTGCTAGAGATCGAGGGCAGGACTATGGCTACACCTTC.

The rearrangement uses TRBV2 and TRBJ2-6; D is possibly TRBD1 (7 bases). Trimming took 8 bases from V and 9 from J, leaving 20 bases between them. This CDR3 region has 15 residues. CDR1 and CDR2 from the germline V gene are SNHLY and FYNNEI. The DNA of the CDR3 is TGTGCCAGCTCTATACGGCAGGGGGAGGTCAACGTCCTGACTTTC. Its translation is CASSIRQGEVNVLTF.